This T cell receptor (beta chain) is drawn from a study of blood T cell repertoires in COVID-19 (dated by TCRdb to 2018 to 2020). With regard to the full study: The collaborator samples originated in the United States, Italy and Spain and spanned the acute and convalescent phases of COVID-19. The prospective study material was composed of cDNA or gDNA derived from T cells, B-cell-depleted T cells, or PBMCs. Subjects who had been exposed to COVID-19, were actively infected with it, or had recovered from it provided the deeply sampled blood TCRbeta repertoires that made up the dataset. The repertoires were released in a freely available public database meant as a resource for research on the immune response to SARS-CoV-2. The samples were drawn from the first 160 participants of the ongoing ImmuneRACE study and from 1,200 or so subjects provided by 6 global collaborators. The sample metadata nearly always contained a de-identified subject ID, COVID-19 status, age in years and sex. Where available, HLA class I and class II types were obtained from metadata supplied by the sample provider rather than from assay-based typing.

Whole blood was collected in K2EDTA tubes by collaborating institutions according to the institutions' own protocols. For TCRbeta analysis, collaborators shipped samples in one of three forms: frozen whole blood, isolated PBMCs, or DNA extracted from either of those sample types. This clone was detected a few times. Its antigen target is currently unknown. Qualities for individual bases were not recorded, and no much larger clone is one base off. Reading from cysteine to phenylalanine, the CDR3 counts 11 amino acids. CDR3 DNA is the only sequence kept; it has 33 bases, read in frame from the first base. The germline V gene gives CDR1 as MGHDK and CDR2 as SYGVNS. Germline trimming amounts to 6 bases on V and 6 bases on J, with 1 as the count of junction bases outside the gene matches. TCRbeta CDR3 regions were amplified from genomic DNA using the immunoSEQ Assay, a bias-controlled multiplex PCR. The study's processing was this. Within the assay, amplification of reference gene primers was used to estimate how many nucleated cells each sample contained. To quantify the absolute abundance of each unique TCRbeta CDR3 rearrangement, sequence reads were collapsed and filtered. Productive Simpson clonality was computed per sample as the square root of Simpson's diversity index over productive rearrangements. Drawn from immuneACCESS, this table holds only the in-frame rearrangements with V and J called that TCRdb kept. Clones are partly lost; checked studies trace under half to an unresolved V gene and leave the rest unexplained. Clone size and the V and J calls come from that table; the DNA yielded D and trimming. Across this sample there are 100,000 to 150,000 clones, with about 85% seen only once. The biggest ten clones account for 20% to 30% of the sample.

Overall results and qualifications from the work: The quantity of clinical and demographic metadata differed by source and by participant and was supplied without curation.

The rearrangement joined TRBV25-1 to TRBJ1-2; 7 junctional bases match TRBD1. Sequencing used peripheral blood. The receptor comes from a woman aged 80 or older with acute or convalescent COVID-19. The nucleotide sequence is TGTGCCAGCAGGGACAGGCATGGCTACACCTTC. It translates as CASRDRHGYTF.